This TCR beta chain was captured in a study of early T cells in non-severe SARS-CoV-2 infection. Study-wide background: The input, bulk RNA from unsorted whole blood, was sequenced, and chains were unpaired. The study, taken as a whole, reports: Anti-spike CD8 responses were favored in VDJdb matching, and private and CD4 specificities were missed.

Trimming stripped 5 bases from V and 3 bases from J, with 14 bases between. CDR1 MDHEN and CDR2 SYDVKM come from the germline V gene. The CDR3 has 14 residues. TCRdb reanalysed the 5' RACE reads using MiXCR and keeps one entry per CDR3 protein. The sample includes tens of thousands of distinct CDR3 sequences, less than 6.5% of them seen just once. Many counts were recorded for this clonotype. Its cognate antigen is unknown. This receptor was taken from an adult who was a healthcare worker with PCR-confirmed SARS-CoV-2 infection or an uninfected control (not recorded which). The sample consisted of whole blood. V and J are TRBV28 and TRBJ2-7; D uncertain. As DNA, the CDR3 is TGTGCCAGCAGTCCCGAGGACGGGTACTACGAGCAGTACTTC. Translating it yields CASSPEDGYYEQYF.